This T cell receptor beta chain was sequenced during a study of a mutant IDH1 vaccine in newly diagnosed glioma. On this clone itself: Its antigen is still unknown.

Data came from immunoSEQ multiplex PCR; TCRdb stores just in-frame clones and leaves some out. Of 25,000 to 30,000 clones in the sample, about 90% were seen once. Germline lookup yields CDR1 MNHNY and CDR2 SVGAGI (reference sequence). The CDR3 runs to 14 residues. V dropped 6 bases and J dropped 2 bases, with 11 bases sitting between them. Sample time point: week 5, during vaccination. Each dose delivered 300 ug of mutant IDH1 20-mer peptide subcutaneously with imiquimod. The specimen was PBMCs, collected from a glioma patient whose treatment included an IDH1 peptide vaccine. The receptor was derived from a man between 18 and 29 years old with glioma. V is TRBV6-6 and J is TRBJ1-5; D is ambiguous. The CDR3 DNA reads TGTGCCAGCAGCTGGGATTTTGGCAATCAGCCCCAGCATTTT. Protein product: CASSWDFGNQPQHF.